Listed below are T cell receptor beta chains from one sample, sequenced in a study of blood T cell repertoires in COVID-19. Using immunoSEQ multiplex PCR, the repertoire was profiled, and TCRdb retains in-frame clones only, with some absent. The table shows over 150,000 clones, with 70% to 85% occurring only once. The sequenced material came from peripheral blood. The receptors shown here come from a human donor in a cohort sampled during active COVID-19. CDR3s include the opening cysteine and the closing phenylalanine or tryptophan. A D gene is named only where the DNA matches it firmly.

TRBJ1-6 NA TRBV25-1 TGTGCCAGCAGCGAAAGGGAGGGTGTTACCTATAATTCACCCCTCCACTTT CASSEREGVTYNSPLHF
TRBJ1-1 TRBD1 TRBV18 TGTGCCAGCTCACCTAAACAGGGGGCGAGAGACACTGAAGCTTTCTTT CASSPKQGARDTEAFF
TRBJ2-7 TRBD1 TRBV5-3 TGTGCCAGAAGCCTGGACCTCGGATCCACCGGGGACAGGGCCACCTACGAGCAGTACTTC CARSLDLGSTGDRATYEQYF
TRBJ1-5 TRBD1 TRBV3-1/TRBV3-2 TGTGCCAGCAGCCGCGGACAGGGTAGCAATCAGCCCCAGCATTTT CASSRGQGSNQPQHF
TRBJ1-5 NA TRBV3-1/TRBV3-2 TGTGCCAGCAGCCAAGATCTGGGAGGTCAGCCCCAGCATTTT CASSQDLGGQPQHF
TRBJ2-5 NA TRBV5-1 TGCGCCAGCAGCCATACAGGGCTTCAAGAGACCCAGTACTTC CASSHTGLQETQYF
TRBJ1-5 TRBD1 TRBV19 TGTGCCAGTAGTCCGCGACAGGGGGGCAATCAGCCCCAGCATTTT CASSPRQGGNQPQHF
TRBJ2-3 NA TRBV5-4 TGTGCCAGCAGCTTGGCGGGGGGCACAGATACGCAGTATTTT CASSLAGGTDTQYF
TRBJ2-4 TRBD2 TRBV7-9 TGTGCCAGCAGCTCGGAGCGGGAGTGGACGAAAAACATTCAGTACTTC CASSSEREWTKNIQYF
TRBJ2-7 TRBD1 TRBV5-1 TGCGCCAGCAGCTTGGAGGGGCAGGGGGCCCGCGAGCAGTACTTC CASSLEGQGAREQYF
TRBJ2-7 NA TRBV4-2 TGTGCCAGCAGCCGGGGAGCGGGCACCCCCTCCTACGAGCAGTACTTC CASSRGAGTPSYEQYF